This TCR beta chain was sequenced for a study of shared clonotypes between healthy human individuals. Germline-derived CDR1 and CDR2 are SEHNR and FQNEAQ (reference sequence). V gave up 1 base and J gave up 3 bases, with 18 bases separating them. CDR3 length equals 18 residues. Several immunoSEQ plates held equal portions of the genomic DNA taken from each subset. Each sorted subset replicate got 200 ng genomic DNA, 25,000 to 30,000 genomes. Assay: immunoSEQ multiplex PCR; the TCRdb copy retains only in-frame clones and omits some. The sample lists nearly 750,000 clones, around 70% occurring once. Study results and caveats: Apart from blood, nothing was sampled; tissue repertoires likely differ.

A word on this clone: What it binds is not known.

Sequenced: memory CD4+ T cells sorted from blood. Subset defined: CD45RA-negative fraction. The chain recombines TRBV7-9 with TRBJ1-4; D gene uncertain. This clonotype originated in a woman under 40 in good health. In DNA, the CDR3 is TGTGCCAGCAGCTTAGAGCGTGAGCGGGGTTTGCCTAATGAAAAACTGTTTTTT. Its protein is CASSLERERGLPNEKLFF.